This T cell receptor (beta chain) was sequenced in a study of cytomegalovirus exposure and HLA in healthy donors. A word on this clone: What it binds is unknown.

Losses at the gene ends were 1 base for V and 6 bases for J; bases not matched to a gene: 6. The CDR3 length is 16 residues. Germline V CDR1 and CDR2: SGHDT, YYEEEE. Primers included in the PCR were 60 Vbeta and 13 Jbeta primers. Assay: immunoSEQ multiplex PCR; the TCRdb copy retains only in-frame clones and omits some. The sample comprises about 150,000 clones, roughly 79% of which are singletons, and about 2.7% rests with the top ten. General study points: Generally TCR sequences proved uncommon, though certain public TCRs appeared in numerous donors. Cytomegalovirus association was assigned to about 150 TCR beta chains. Accurate HLA-A and HLA-B prediction from TCR beta sequences was reported for most subjects.

The chain recombines TRBV5-6 with TRBJ1-5, with 11 positions matching TRBD1. The sequenced sample was PBMCs. The clonotype was recovered from a man aged 18 to 30 in good health and CMV-seronegative. CDR3 DNA sequence: TGTGCCAGCAGCTTGTGGACAGGGGGCTTTATTCAGCCCCAGCATTTT. Translating it yields CASSLWTGGFIQPQHF.